The T cell receptor beta chain described here comes from a study of OX40 agonist ivuxolimab in advanced cancers. Study overall: Patients were infused with ivuxolimab every 2 weeks at 0.01 to 10 mg/kg.

Blood specimens came from baseline, cycle 4 day 1, and cycle 7 day 1. Profiled with immunoSEQ multiplex PCR; TCRdb holds only in-frame clones, not every one. The sample consists of about 10,000 clones, roughly 63% of them appearing once. CDR1 MNHNS and CDR2 SASEGT come from the germline V gene. The CDR3 runs to 15 residues. The ends lost 4 bases at V and 7 bases at J; junction bases unmatched: 3. This clone turned up a few times. Antigen: not known. Broader study findings: In a subset of nonresponders, normalized T-cell clonal expansion was also low.

The source of this sequence is an adult with an advanced solid tumor such as melanoma, head and neck, liver or kidney cancer. Sequencing was performed on CD4+ or CD8+ T cells sorted from blood, taken in a trial of the OX40 agonist ivuxolimab. The chain carries TRBV6-1 and TRBJ2-1, with 14 bases lining up with TRBD2. CDR3 sequence: CASSGLAGGSNEQFF. The CDR3 DNA reads as TGTGCCAGCAGTGGACTAGCGGGAGGGTCGAATGAGCAGTTCTTC.